The clone carrying this T cell receptor beta chain was observed many times. Its antigen is unknown. The data were taken from a study of regulatory T cells in long-lasting Graves disease. HTBI primers from iRepertoire and Arm-PCR of CDR3 regions yielded the TCR beta libraries. TCRdb used MiXCR to reprocess the multiplex PCR reads, holding one entry per CDR3 protein. The profile shows some 490,000 distinct CDR3 sequences, 9.5% to 15% of them singletons. The germline V gene encodes CDR1 DFQATT and CDR2 SNEGSKA (reference sequence). V was clipped by 5 bases and J by 5 bases; unmatched bases: 7. The CDR3 loop spans 14 amino acids. Points from the study as a whole: Segments TRBV28, TRBJ1-2 and TRBJ2-5 showed preferential usage in persistent disease.

The time point was: newly diagnosed GD, antithyroid drugs for less than 3 months. Construction of the TCR library relied on RNA isolated from PBMCs. These same data were also listed under a study on T cells in Graves' hyperthyroidism and ophthalmopathy. From that second work: HTBI primers were employed in a first-round RT-PCR of the TCR CDR3. In validation, the model predicted ophthalmopathy. These predictions came a median roughly 6.5 months before onset.

The chain employs TRBV20-1 and TRBJ1-5; 9 nucleotides match TRBD1. The receptor comes from a woman aged 25 to 39 with Graves disease. This material consisted of peripheral blood mononuclear cells (PBMCs), taken at new diagnosis, from a patient treated with antithyroid drugs. The chain's CDR3 is CSARDRGIDQPQHF. CDR3 in DNA: TGCAGTGCTCGTGACAGGGGGATCGATCAGCCCCAGCATTTT.